This record looks at one TCR beta chain sequence and its context. What antigen it recognizes has not been identified. No much larger clone exists at a distance of one base, and base qualities are not known. The immunoSEQ Assay, a bias-controlled multiplex PCR, was used to amplify TCRbeta CDR3 regions from genomic DNA. Per the source publication's procedure: The number of nucleated cells in each sample was estimated from the amplification of reference gene primers within the assay. To quantify the absolute abundance of each unique TCRbeta CDR3 rearrangement, sequence reads were collapsed and filtered. For each sample, productive Simpson clonality was calculated as the square root of Simpson's diversity index over productive rearrangements. TCRdb mirrors the immuneACCESS table, restricted to in-frame sequences. Some clones are absent from its copies; in checked studies, under half trace to an unresolved V gene, and the reason for the others is unknown. V and J calls and clone size are those listed in that table; D and trimming were worked out from the DNA. The sample table records 120,000 to 150,000 clones; more than 70% of these occur just once. The top ten clones comprise around 13% of the sample.

Each collaborating institution followed its own protocols to collect whole blood in K2EDTA tubes. For TCRbeta analysis, collaborators shipped samples as frozen whole blood, isolated PBMCs, or DNA extracted from either of those sample types. The CDR3 measures 15 amino acids from cysteine to phenylalanine. The kept DNA is CDR3 alone, 45 bases in frame from the first base. Deletion took 1 base off V and 2 bases off J, with a span of 9 bases between the germline ends. The germline V gene yields MGHRA for CDR1 and YSYEKL for CDR2. This sample stems from a study of blood T cell repertoires in COVID-19 (TCRdb year 2020). Concerning the study at large: Samples covering the acute and convalescent phases of COVID-19 were provided by collaborators in the United States, Italy and Spain. Subjects who had been exposed to COVID-19, were actively infected with it, or had recovered from it provided the deeply sampled blood TCRbeta repertoires that made up the dataset. The sample metadata nearly always contained a de-identified subject ID, COVID-19 status, age in years and sex. Samples came from the ongoing ImmuneRACE study (first 160 participants) plus 1,254 subjects from 6 global collaborators. Where available, HLA class I and class II types were taken from metadata supplied by the sample provider and were not determined by assay-based typing. The repertoires were released in a freely available public database intended as a resource for research on the immune response to SARS-CoV-2. The prospective study material was composed of cDNA or gDNA derived from T cells, B-cell-depleted T cells, or PBMCs. Paper-wide results and their limitations: The amount of clinical and demographic metadata varied by source and participant and was provided uncurated.

The sequencing input was peripheral blood. This sequence originates from a man between 60 and 75 years old with active or convalescent COVID-19. The chain is assembled from TRBV4-1 and TRBJ1-3; perhaps TRBD1 is the D gene, with 6 bases matching. The nucleotide sequence is given as TGCGCCAGCAGCCAAGTTCGGACAGCTGGAAACACCATATATTTT. This translates into CASSQVRTAGNTIYF.